Shown below are 30 T cell receptor beta chains from a single sample sequenced in a study of cytomegalovirus exposure and HLA in healthy donors. PCR used 60 Vbeta primers and 13 Jbeta primers. Assay used: immunoSEQ multiplex PCR; TCRdb lists only in-frame clones, some missing. The table lists about 150,000 clones, about four fifths of them singletons, with roughly 6.7% in the top ten. Sequencing input: PBMCs. These receptors were collected from a man aged 50-60 years in good health and CMV-seropositive.

The chain joins TRBV7-2 to TRBJ2-7; TRBD1 aligns across 9 bases. V gave up 4 bases and J gave up 7 bases; unmatched junction bases: 14. This CDR3 has 16 amino acids. Germline V gives CDR1 SGHTA, CDR2 FQGNSA. CDR3 amino acids: CASSSPPGTGLGEQYF. The CDR3 DNA reads TGTGCCAGCAGCTCACCCCCCGGGACAGGGTTGGGGGAGCAGTACTTC.

The rearrangement joins TRBV5-1 to TRBJ1-4; TRBD1 agrees at 7 bases. Unmatched junction bases numbered 5, after V lost 3 bases and J lost 3 bases. The CDR3 extends over 15 amino acids. The V gene's germline CDR1 is SGHRS and CDR2 YFSETQ. In DNA form, the CDR3 reads TGCGCCAGCAGCTCTGACAGGGCGGCTAATGAAAAACTGTTTTTT. Translating it yields CASSSDRAANEKLFF.

The J gene is TRBJ2-2, the V gene TRBV5-1, with a tentative D call TRBD2 (6 bases). Germline values: CDR1 SGHRS, CDR2 YFSETQ. Trimming cost V 2 bases and J 5 bases, with 13 bases left between them. The CDR3 runs 15 residues. CDR3 sequence: CASSLNAGRTGELFF. CDR3 DNA: TGCGCCAGCAGCTTAAACGCGGGACGAACCGGGGAGCTGTTTTTT.

The chain employs TRBV6-1 and TRBJ2-2; D is ambiguous. CDR3 length equals 13 residues. V lost 5 bases, J lost 8 bases, and 12 bases lay in between. Germline V gene sequence: CDR1 MNHNS, CDR2 SASEGT. The CDR3 nucleotides are TGTGCCAGCAGTCCGAGTTTAGCAGGGGAGCTGTTTTTT. It codes for CASSPSLAGELFF.

The J gene is TRBJ2-5, the V gene TRBV25-1, with D possibly TRBD2 on 5 matching bases. Trimming stripped 6 bases from V and 5 bases from J, with 16 bases between. The CDR3 is 14 amino acids. The germline V gene encodes CDR1 MGHDK and CDR2 SYGVNS. The CDR3 coding sequence is TGTGCCAGCAGACGGGGTTCCCAAGTGGAGACCCAGTACTTC. This codes for CASRRGSQVETQYF.

The rearrangement joins TRBV2 to TRBJ2-5; 9 bases map to TRBD1. The CDR3 covers 13 residues. CDR1 SNHLY and CDR2 FYNNEI come from the germline V gene. The V and J ends lost 10 bases and 2 bases, in that order; junction bases with no gene match: 5. CDR3 nucleotides: TGTGCCACCGAGGACAGGGGTCAAGAGACCCAGTACTTC. It specifies CATEDRGQETQYF.

The J gene is TRBJ2-5, the V gene TRBV27; TRBD1 is a possible D gene (8 bases). Per the germline V gene, CDR1 is MNHEY and CDR2 is SMNVEV (reference sequence). The CDR3 is 14 amino acids. Trimming stripped 2 bases from V and 4 bases from J, with 11 bases between. This CDR3 reads CASSLNRGGETQYF. DNA for the CDR3: TGTGCCAGCAGTTTAAACAGGGGGGGAGAGACCCAGTACTTC.

The chain combines TRBV5-1 with TRBJ2-3; 11 bases are shared with TRBD2. V lost 4 bases and J lost 1; bases outside the gene matches: 5. This CDR3 region has 16 residues. The germline V gene has CDR1 SGHRS and CDR2 YFSETQ. The CDR3 reads CASSPGGLAGTDTQYF. CDR3 in DNA: TGCGCCAGCAGCCCTGGGGGACTAGCGGGCACAGATACGCAGTATTTT.

This chain connects TRBV5-1 to TRBJ2-3, with D perhaps TRBD2 (6 bases). The V and J ends lost 4 bases and 8 bases respectively, with 20 bases between them. The CDR3 runs 15 residues. The germline V gene has CDR1 SGHRS and CDR2 YFSETQ. CDR3 sequence reads: CASSPGTQPGVTQYF. In nucleotides, the CDR3 is TGCGCCAGCAGCCCCGGGACTCAACCCGGTGTTACGCAGTATTTT.

The gene calls are TRBV7-9 and TRBJ2-1; TRBD2 agrees at 9 bases. The ends lost 1 base at V and 4 bases at J; junction bases unmatched: 5. This CDR3 comprises 16 residues. Germline V lookup: CDR1 SEHNR, CDR2 FQNEAQ (reference sequence). CDR3: CASSLVVAGEYNEQFF. The DNA for the CDR3 is TGTGCCAGCAGCTTAGTTGTAGCGGGAGAATACAATGAGCAGTTCTTC.

The V call is TRBV11-1, the J call TRBJ2-7, with 13 bases lining up with TRBD2. V lost 5 bases, J lost 2 bases, and 3 bases stayed unmatched. The CDR3 runs to 15 residues. The germline V gene encodes CDR1 SGHAT and CDR2 FQDESV (reference sequence). DNA of the CDR3: TGTGCCAGCAGCCAAGGACTAGCGGGAGCCTACGAGCAGTACTTC. Its translation is CASSQGLAGAYEQYF.

This clone was seen only once. V and J are TRBV5-4 and TRBJ2-2, with TRBD1 identical over 7 bases. The CDR3 is made up of 15 amino acids. Trimming cost V 4 bases and J 4 bases; bases outside gene matches: 7. Germline V CDR1 and CDR2: SGHNT, YYREEE (reference sequence). The CDR3 DNA reads TGTGCCAGCAGCGTGGGACAGCTACCCACCGGGGAGCTGTTTTTT. It yields the protein CASSVGQLPTGELFF.

CDR3 region: CASSLGRNNSPLHF. The CDR3 DNA is TGTGCCAGCAGCTTGGGCAGGAATAATTCACCCCTCCACTTT. The chain employs TRBV5-8 and TRBJ1-6; D is undetermined. V was cut by 0 bases and J by 5 bases, with 6 bases left in between. CDR3 length: 14 residues. Germline V lookup: CDR1 SGHTS, CDR2 YDEGEE. The whole variable domain, remainder taken from reference TRBV5-8 and TRBJ1-6, is EAGVTQSPTHLIKTRGQQATLRCSPISGHTSVYWYQQALGLGLQFLLWYDEGEERNRGNFPPRFSGRQFPNYSSELNVNALELEDSALYLCASSLGRNNSPLHFGNGTRLTVT.

V gene TRBV19 combines with J gene TRBJ1-1; 8 positions match TRBD1. The ends lost 2 bases at V and 7 bases at J; junction bases unmatched: 6. Germline CDR1 reads LNHDA; CDR2 reads SQIVND (reference sequence). The CDR3 covers 14 residues. The CDR3 region is CASSITQGVFEAFF. In DNA, the CDR3 is TGTGCCAGTAGTATAACACAGGGGGTTTTTGAAGCTTTCTTT.

The chain uses TRBV5-8 and TRBJ2-1; possible D gene TRBD1, 6 bases. Looked up from germline, CDR1 is SGHTS and CDR2 is YDEGEE. The germline V and J ends were trimmed by 2 bases and 10 bases, with 13 bases remaining between them. The CDR3 extends over 13 amino acids. The CDR3 DNA reads TGTGCCAGCAGCTTAATGGGGGCAGGCGAGCAGTTCTTC. It is translated as CASSLMGAGEQFF.

The chain links TRBV6-1 to TRBJ2-3; TRBD2 matches 8 bases. V trimming: 5 bases; J trimming: 6 bases; junction bases outside the gene matches: 7. Per the germline V gene, CDR1 is MNHNS and CDR2 is SASEGT. This CDR3 is 14 amino acids long. Written as DNA, the CDR3 is TGTGCCAGCAGTTCGGGACTAGTAAGCGATACGCAGTATTTT. Its protein is CASSSGLVSDTQYF.

With respect to this clone: Other nucleotide sequences from this sample produce the same CDR3. V gene TRBV6-1 combines with J gene TRBJ2-3; D is undetermined. The length of the CDR3 is 15 residues. The germline V and J ends were trimmed by 6 bases and 3 bases, with 16 bases remaining between them. CDR1 and CDR2 from the germline V gene are MNHNS and SASEGT. In DNA form, the CDR3 reads TGTGCCAGCAGGACCAATGTACAGAGAACAGATACGCAGTATTTT. This encodes CASRTNVQRTDTQYF.

This clone was observed a handful of times. The J gene is TRBJ2-2, the V gene TRBV5-1; 8 nucleotides align to TRBD1. Trimming took 4 bases from V and 4 from J; bases not matched to a gene: 6. CDR3 length: 15 amino acids. Germline V CDR1 and CDR2: SGHRS, YFSETQ. The CDR3 region is CASSLDRVSTGELFF. In DNA form, the CDR3 reads TGCGCCAGCAGCCTGGACAGGGTGTCCACCGGGGAGCTGTTTTTT.

This chain links TRBV19 with TRBJ2-1; the match to TRBD2 covers 13 bases. Trimming removed 4 bases from V and 8 bases from J; junction bases left unmatched: 5. CDR3 length: 15 amino acids. CDR1 and CDR2 (germline): LNHDA, SQIVND (reference sequence). The CDR3 DNA reads TGTGCCAGTAGTACCGGGACTAGCGGGATCTATGAGCAGTTCTTC. It translates to CASSTGTSGIYEQFF.

The genes are TRBV7-9 and TRBJ2-1, with 10 bases aligning to TRBD2. This CDR3 contains 16 residues. The trim removed 5 bases at V and 9 bases at J, leaving 13 bases unmatched. Germline V gene data show CDR1 as SEHNR and CDR2 as FQNEAQ (reference sequence). The CDR3 nucleotides read TGTGCCAGCAGCCCATATCTAGCGGGAGCCCTCAGTGAGCAGTTCTTC. This translates into CASSPYLAGALSEQFF.

To note about this clone: This sample includes further DNA sequences coding for the same CDR3. The chain uses TRBV28 and TRBJ1-2, with TRBD1 matching over 8 bases. The CDR3 extends over 13 amino acids. Per germline, CDR1 MDHEN and CDR2 SYDVKM. V shed 4 bases, J shed 5 bases, and the junction held 3 bases outside the gene matches. The CDR3 spells CASSSGQGYGYTF. Here the CDR3 DNA reads TGTGCCAGCAGTTCAGGACAGGGATATGGCTACACCTTC.

The chain joins TRBV5-1 to TRBJ2-5, with 13 bases identical to TRBD2. The CDR3 runs to 16 residues. The germline gives CDR1 SGHRS, CDR2 YFSETQ. V was pared by 2 bases and J by 4 bases, with 5 bases of the junction left unmatched. The CDR3 region has the DNA TGCGCCAGCAGCTTCAGGACTAGCGGGAGTGGAGAGACCCAGTACTTC. Translation: CASSFRTSGSGETQYF.

This sequence joins TRBV29-1 and TRBJ1-1; 8 nucleotides align to TRBD1. From germline, CDR1 is SQVTM and CDR2 ANQGSEA. The CDR3 has 14 amino acids. V trimming: 0 bases; J trimming: 8 bases; junction bases outside the gene matches: 8. This CDR3 is CSVEDRQGALEAFF. The CDR3 coding sequence is TGCAGCGTTGAAGATCGGCAGGGGGCACTCGAAGCTTTCTTT.

The chain employs TRBV21-1 and TRBJ2-1; no check of the table's D call, TRBD2, against the DNA was made. TRBV21-1 is a pseudogene. The CDR3 loop spans 17 amino acids. The DNA for the CDR3 is TGTGCCAGCAGCAAAGCGATTTGGACTAGCGGGAACGATGAGCAGTTCTTC. It specifies CASSKAIWTSGNDEQFF.

On this clone itself: An end of the junction does not agree with germline; a read error may underlie this. This chain connects TRBV5-1 to TRBJ2-3; TRBD1 aligns across 9 bases. Germline V gives CDR1 SGHRS, CDR2 YFSETQ. The CDR3 consists of 15 residues. The DNA for the CDR3 is TGCGCCAGCAGCGCCCGGGACAGGGTCACAGGTACGCAGTATTTT. As protein: CASSARDRVTGTQYF. The variable domain in full, completed from reference TRBV5-1 and TRBJ2-3, reads KAGVTQTPRYLIKTRGQQVTLSCSPISGHRSVSWYQQTPGQGLQFLFEYFSETQRNKGNFPGRFSGRQFSNSRSEMNVSTLELGDSALYLCASSARDRVTGTQYFGPGTRLTVL.

V usage is TRBV6-1 and J usage is TRBJ2-3; 8 nucleotides match TRBD2. Germline V CDR1 and CDR2: MNHNS, SASEGT. The CDR3 extends over 15 amino acids. The J segment lost 2 bases and the V segment lost 9 bases, leaving 10 bases of the junction unmatched. The CDR3 protein is CARLLPTSVTDTQYF. The CDR3 bases are TGTGCCAGACTCCTCCCGACTAGCGTCACAGATACGCAGTATTTT.

The chain employs TRBV19 and TRBJ1-1; no reliable D call. Germline lookup yields CDR1 LNHDA and CDR2 SQIVND (reference sequence). Trimming cost V 7 bases and J 6 bases, with 9 bases left between them. The CDR3 runs 11 residues. CDR3 in amino acids: CASIERAEAFF. The DNA for the CDR3 is TGTGCCAGTATTGAGAGGGCTGAAGCTTTCTTT.

The chain couples TRBV7-8 to TRBJ1-4; tentatively, D is TRBD1 (5 bases). Germline values: CDR1 SGHVS, CDR2 FQNEAQ. The V gene lost 1 base and the J gene lost 5 bases, with 11 bases spanning the gap. The CDR3 contains 15 residues. CDR3 nucleotides: TGTGCCAGCAGCTTAGGGCCAGGGAGGAATGAAAAACTGTTTTTT. Amino acids: CASSLGPGRNEKLFF.

The chain uses TRBV30 and TRBJ2-7, with 8 bases fitting TRBD1. Germline V gene sequence: CDR1 GTSNPN, CDR2 SVGIG (reference sequence). This CDR3 spans 14 amino acids. V was pared by 3 bases and J by 4 bases, with 8 bases of the junction left unmatched. CDR3 nucleotide sequence: TGTGCCTGGAGGGCAGGGACAGGAGCATACGAGCAGTACTTC. Amino acids: CAWRAGTGAYEQYF.

J is TRBJ1-5 and V is TRBV28; 10 positions agree with TRBD1. The V gene's germline CDR1 is MDHEN and CDR2 SYDVKM. The V and J ends lost 6 bases and 3 bases, in that order; junction bases with no gene match: 8. The CDR3 covers 16 residues. CDR3 loop: CASRSGTGAFNQPQHF. CDR3 nucleotides: TGTGCCAGCAGGTCCGGGACAGGGGCCTTCAATCAGCCCCAGCATTTT.